The 2 T cell receptor beta chains presented below share a single source sample, sequenced in a study of early T cells in non-severe SARS-CoV-2 infection. MiXCR, applied by TCRdb to the 5' RACE reads, yields one record per CDR3 protein. The data hold 75,000 to 80,000 distinct CDR3 sequences, with around 9.9% observed a single time. What was sequenced was whole blood. Source of these receptors: an adult who was a healthcare worker with PCR-confirmed SARS-CoV-2 infection or an uninfected control (not recorded which).

This clonotype was found a few times. The rearrangement joins TRBV2 to TRBJ2-4; D possibly corresponds to TRBD2 (6 bases). Germline loops: CDR1 SNHLY, CDR2 FYNNEI. V was trimmed by 6 bases and J by 0 bases, leaving 6 bases between them. The CDR3 has 13 residues. The chain's CDR3 is CASRREAKNIQYF. Here the CDR3 DNA reads TGTGCCAGCAGGCGGGAAGCCAAAAACATTCAGTACTTC.

This clonotype was seen ten or more times. The V and J genes are TRBV6-4 and TRBJ2-1; no reliable D call. Germline CDR1 is MRHNA and CDR2 is SNTAGT. V was cut by 2 bases and J by 12 bases, with 17 bases left in between. The CDR3 spans 14 residues. The CDR3 sequence is CASSDALGNSVQFF. The CDR3 DNA sequence: TGTGCCAGCAGTGACGCCCTTGGGAACTCCGTGCAGTTCTTC.